Described below is a single TCR beta chain sequence and its context. This table comes from immunoSEQ multiplex PCR, and its TCRdb copy is limited to in-frame clones, with some not included. The sample includes fewer than 3 million clones, about nine tenths of them seen just once. Germline CDR1 reads MGHDK; CDR2 reads SYGVNS. The CDR3 extends over 14 amino acids. Trimming cost V 9 bases and J 7 bases, with 21 bases left between them. The data are from a study of shared clonotypes between healthy human individuals. The chain links TRBV25-1 to TRBJ1-2; no firm D call. The TCR comes from a man between 18 and 29 years old in good health. Some clones in this sample may be carry-over from other donors' samples. Specimen: naive CD4+ T cells from PBMCs. Subset of the sample: CD45RA+ positively selected. The CDR3 bases are TGTGCCAGGGGAGATGACCGCTCTCCAGGTGGCTACACCTTC. Protein product: CARGDDRSPGGYTF.